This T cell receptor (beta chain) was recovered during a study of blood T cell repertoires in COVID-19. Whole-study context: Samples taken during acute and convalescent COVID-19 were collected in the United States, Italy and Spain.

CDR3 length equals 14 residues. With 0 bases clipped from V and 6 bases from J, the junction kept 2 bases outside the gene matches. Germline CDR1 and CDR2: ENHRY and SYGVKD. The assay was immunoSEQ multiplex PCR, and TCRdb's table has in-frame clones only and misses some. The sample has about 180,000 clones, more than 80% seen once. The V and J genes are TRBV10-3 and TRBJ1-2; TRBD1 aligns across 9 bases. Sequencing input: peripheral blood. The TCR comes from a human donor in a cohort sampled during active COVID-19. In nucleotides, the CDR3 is TGTGCCATCAGTGAGTCCCGGACAGGGGATGGCTACACCTTC. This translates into CAISESRTGDGYTF.